The subject of this entry is one T cell receptor beta chain. This record belongs to a study of blood T cell repertoires in COVID-19. Study overall: COVID-19 samples collected from the United States, Italy and Spain covered acute and convalescent phases. In each case, the material was cDNA or gDNA derived from T cells, B-cell-depleted T cells, or PBMCs.

The CDR3 length is 15 residues. Germline V gene sequence: CDR1 SQVTM, CDR2 ANQGSEA. Between the trimmed V and J ends, which lost 5 bases and 2 bases, there was a span of 19 bases. Only in-frame clones appear in the TCRdb table, and some are missing; sequencing was by immunoSEQ multiplex PCR. The data contain just under 350,000 clones, approximately 82% of them singletons. This clonotype was obtained from a man aged 25-45 years with active or convalescent COVID-19. The chain couples TRBV29-1 to TRBJ2-7, with D possibly being TRBD2 (6 bases). Sequencing was done on a sample of peripheral blood. The CDR3 DNA follows: TGCAGCGTTATAGGACTGGGCGGGACGCCCTACGAGCAGTACTTC. This gives the protein CSVIGLGGTPYEQYF.